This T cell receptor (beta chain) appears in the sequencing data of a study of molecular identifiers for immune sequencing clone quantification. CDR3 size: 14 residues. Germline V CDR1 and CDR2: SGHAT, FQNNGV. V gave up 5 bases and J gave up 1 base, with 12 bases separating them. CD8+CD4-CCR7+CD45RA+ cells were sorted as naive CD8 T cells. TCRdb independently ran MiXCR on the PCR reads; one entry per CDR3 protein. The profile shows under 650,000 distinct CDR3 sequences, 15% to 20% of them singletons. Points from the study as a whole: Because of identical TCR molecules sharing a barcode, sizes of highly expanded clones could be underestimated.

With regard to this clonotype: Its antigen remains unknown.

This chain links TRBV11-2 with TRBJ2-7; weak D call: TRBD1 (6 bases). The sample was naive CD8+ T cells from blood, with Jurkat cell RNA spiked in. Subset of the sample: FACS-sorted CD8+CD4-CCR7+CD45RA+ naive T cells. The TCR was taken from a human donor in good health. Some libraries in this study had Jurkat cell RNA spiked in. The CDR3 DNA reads TGTGCCAGCAGCACAAACAGGGAGTCCTACGAGCAGTACTTC. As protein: CASSTNRESYEQYF.